The clone carrying this TCR beta chain occurred once. What it recognizes is unknown. Trimming took 3 bases from V and 10 from J, leaving 16 bases between them. CDR1 and CDR2 from the germline V gene are ENHRY and SYGVKD. This CDR3 region has 14 residues. This specimen belongs to a study of cytomegalovirus exposure and HLA in healthy donors. General study results and limits: It was shown in a later analysis that HLA-associated TCR beta chains were more clonally expanded than other, equally common chains. Sequencing depth roughly uniform across donors was assumed in presence/absence analyses. The authors later found most CMV-associated TCR beta chains appeared HLA-restricted. Altogether, 160 or so TCR beta chains were recorded as cytomegalovirus-associated.

The PCR used 60 Vbeta and 13 Jbeta primers. The repertoire was sequenced with immunoSEQ multiplex PCR; TCRdb's copy has only in-frame clones and lacks some. The table shows about 150,000 clones, with 75% to 90% occurring only once. This clonotype originated in a boy under 10 years old in good health and CMV-seronegative. The rearrangement links TRBV10-3 to TRBJ2-1, with a possible D match to TRBD1 (6 bases). Sequenced input: PBMCs. CDR3 nucleotide sequence: TGTGCCATCAGTGACTCAGGGGCTCCCCGAGAGCAGTTCTTC. Encoded protein: CAISDSGAPREQFF.